This TCR beta chain is from a study of shared clonotypes between healthy human individuals. Study-level results: Rarefaction demonstrated incomplete sorted-subset sequencing despite large depth.

As to this clone: Its target is unknown.

V shed 1 base and J 5 bases; nucleotides not matched to a gene: 12. The V gene's germline CDR1 is MDHEN and CDR2 SYDVKM. The CDR3 sequence is 18 residues long. The data were produced by immunoSEQ multiplex PCR, yet TCRdb's version contains in-frame clones alone and is incomplete. The sample lists about 820,000 clones; about 91% were seen once. Naive CD8 cells lacked CD45RO, underwent positive selection for CCR7 and left out terminally differentiated effector memory CD45RA+ cells. The chain uses TRBV28 and TRBJ1-1; 11 nucleotides line up with TRBD1. Sequences were obtained from naive CD8+ T cells sorted from blood. The sequence derives from a man in his thirties or forties in good health. In DNA form, the CDR3 reads TGTGCCAGCAGTTTATATCGGGGACAGGGGGTGGAGGGGACTGAAGCTTTCTTT. This translates into CASSLYRGQGVEGTEAFF. The whole variable domain, remainder taken from reference TRBV28 and TRBJ1-1, is DVKVTQSSRYLVKRTGEKVFLECVQDMDHENMFWYRQDPGLGLRLIYFSYDVKMKEKGDIPEGYSVSREKKERFSLILESASTNQTSMYLCASSLYRGQGVEGTEAFFGQGTRLTVV.